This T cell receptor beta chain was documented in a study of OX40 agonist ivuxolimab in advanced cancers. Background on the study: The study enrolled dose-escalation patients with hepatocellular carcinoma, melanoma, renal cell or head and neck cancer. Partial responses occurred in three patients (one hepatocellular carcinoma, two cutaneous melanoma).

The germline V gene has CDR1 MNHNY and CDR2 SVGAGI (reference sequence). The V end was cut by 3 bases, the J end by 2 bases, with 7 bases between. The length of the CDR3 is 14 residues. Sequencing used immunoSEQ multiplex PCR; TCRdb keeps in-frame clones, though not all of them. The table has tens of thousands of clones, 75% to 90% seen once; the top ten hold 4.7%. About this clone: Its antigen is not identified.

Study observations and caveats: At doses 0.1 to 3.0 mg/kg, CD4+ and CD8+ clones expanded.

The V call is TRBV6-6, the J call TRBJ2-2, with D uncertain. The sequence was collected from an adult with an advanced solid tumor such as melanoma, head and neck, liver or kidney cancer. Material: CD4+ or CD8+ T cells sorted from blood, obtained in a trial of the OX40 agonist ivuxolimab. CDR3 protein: CASSYAENTGELFF. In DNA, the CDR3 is TGTGCCAGCAGTTATGCTGAAAACACCGGGGAGCTGTTTTTT.